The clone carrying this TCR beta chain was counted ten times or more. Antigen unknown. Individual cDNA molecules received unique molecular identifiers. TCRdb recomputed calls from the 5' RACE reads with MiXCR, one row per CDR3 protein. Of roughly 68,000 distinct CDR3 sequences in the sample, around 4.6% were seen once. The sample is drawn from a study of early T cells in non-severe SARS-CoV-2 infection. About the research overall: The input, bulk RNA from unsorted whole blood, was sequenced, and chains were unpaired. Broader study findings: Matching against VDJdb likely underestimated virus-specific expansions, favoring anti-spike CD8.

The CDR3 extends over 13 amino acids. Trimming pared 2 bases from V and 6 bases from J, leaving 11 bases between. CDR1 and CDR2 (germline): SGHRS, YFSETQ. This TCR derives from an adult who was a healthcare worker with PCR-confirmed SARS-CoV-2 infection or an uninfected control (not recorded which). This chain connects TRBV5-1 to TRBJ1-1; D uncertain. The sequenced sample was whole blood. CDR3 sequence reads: CASSFGSPAEAFF. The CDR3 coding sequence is TGCGCCAGCAGCTTCGGGTCTCCTGCTGAAGCTTTCTTT.